This T cell receptor beta chain emerged from a study of OX40 agonist ivuxolimab in advanced cancers. Using immunoSEQ multiplex PCR, the repertoire was profiled, and TCRdb retains in-frame clones only, with some absent. The table shows fewer than 25,000 clones, with more than 60% occurring only once. This CDR3 is built from 13 residues. From germline, CDR1 is SQVTM and CDR2 ANQGSEA. The V gene lost 3 bases and the J gene lost 4 bases, with 10 bases spanning the gap. Blood sampling took place at baseline, cycle 4 day 1, and cycle 7 day 1. This chain joins TRBV29-1 and TRBJ1-3, with D unclear. This TCR derives from an adult with an advanced solid tumor such as melanoma, head and neck, liver or kidney cancer. The sequenced sample was CD4+ or CD8+ T cells sorted from blood, obtained in a trial of the OX40 agonist ivuxolimab. For the CDR3, the DNA is TGCAGCGTTGAGCCCCCCGAGGGAAACACCATATATTTT. Translated: CSVEPPEGNTIYF.